This TCR beta chain was sequenced for a study of vaccination and CD4 T cells after COVID-19. Comments on this clonotype: The antigen is unknown.

With the Oncomine TCR Beta short-read assay, DNA from cultured CD4+ T cells was sequenced. TCRdb reanalysed the PCR reads using MiXCR and keeps one entry per CDR3 protein. The data hold more than 15,000 distinct CDR3 sequences, with 67% observed a single time. Germline V lookup: CDR1 MDHEN, CDR2 SYDVKM. CDR3 length: 15 residues. J gave up 3 bases and V 6 bases, and 10 bases lay outside the gene matches. As for treatment: approximately nine-day PBMC culture with coronavirus spike peptide pools or control peptides (ViraFEST assay). Peptide-pool expansion of antigen-specific T cells preceded TCR sequencing in ViraFEST.

Source material: CD4+ T cells from blood, cultured in vitro. The chain couples TRBV28 to TRBJ1-2; 7 nucleotides align to TRBD1. The clonotype was recovered from a human donor who had recovered from COVID-19. Here the CDR3 reads CASRTLTGPDYGYTF. For the CDR3, the DNA is TGTGCCAGCAGGACCCTGACAGGGCCAGACTATGGCTACACCTTC.